This TCR beta chain was sequenced during a study of monozygotic twins with cystic fibrosis. Study-wide points: J usage was most co-twin-similar in 8 of 16 pairs, V in 13. Monozygotic CF twins shared more identical nucleotide clonotypes than unrelated patients.

Germline V gene lookup returns CDR1 SEHNR and CDR2 FQNEAQ (reference sequence). Trimming shortened V by 4 bases and J by 8 bases, and 17 bases separated the two germline ends. This CDR3 has 15 amino acids. This clone was observed a single time. The antigen remains undetermined. Assay used: immunoSEQ multiplex PCR; TCRdb lists only in-frame clones, some missing. Of about 21,000 clones in the sample, more than 80% are singletons; the top ten hold about 1.6%. The rearrangement joins TRBV7-9 to TRBJ1-4, with a weak D call TRBD1 (6 bases). The receptor was isolated from a girl aged 2 to 10 with cystic fibrosis. The sequencing sample was made of blood. CDR3 sequence (DNA): TGTGCCAGCAGCTCCTCAGGGGTGGGGAGCGAAAAACTGTTTTTT. Amino acids: CASSSSGVGSEKLFF. Together with reference TRBV7-9 and TRBJ1-4, the CDR3 gives the full variable domain: DTGVSQNPRHKITKRGQNVTFRCDPISEHNRLYWYRQTLGQGPEFLTYFQNEAQLEKSRLLSDRFSAERPKGSFSTLEIQRTEQGDSAMYLCASSSSGVGSEKLFFGSGTQLSVL.